Below are 25 T cell receptor beta chains sequenced from a single sample in a study of blood T cell repertoires in COVID-19. Clones were sequenced by immunoSEQ multiplex PCR, and TCRdb holds only the in-frame ones, with some missing. This sample has about 140,000 clones, with 85% found just once. The sequenced sample was peripheral blood. These receptor sequences come from a man aged 45 to 65 with acute or convalescent COVID-19.

The chain has TRBV3-1 (or the pseudogene TRBV3-2) and TRBJ2-7, with D possibly TRBD2 on 6 matching bases. The CDR3 covers 15 residues. V gave up 2 bases and J gave up 2 bases, with 13 bases separating them. Germline V gives CDR1 LGHDT, CDR2 YNNKEL (reference sequence). CDR3 in DNA: TGTGCCAGCAGCCAATCCGGGACTTCGACCTACGAGCAGTACTTC. Translation: CASSQSGTSTYEQYF.

This clone has only one observation. This chain links TRBV6-1 with TRBJ2-7; 12 bases match TRBD2. Trimming took 2 bases from V and 9 from J; bases not matched to a gene: 11. In germline, CDR1 is MNHNS, CDR2 SASEGT. The CDR3 has 16 residues. CDR3 nucleotide sequence: TGTGCCAGCAGTGAACATCTAGCGGGAGGGGAGACGGGGCAGTACTTC. Translation: CASSEHLAGGETGQYF.

J is TRBJ1-4 and V is TRBV2; TRBD1 is a possible D gene (6 bases). The CDR3 runs to 13 residues. The ends were cut back, 7 bases at V and 8 bases at J, with 14 bases in the middle. In germline, CDR1 is SNHLY, CDR2 FYNNEI. CDR3 nucleotide sequence: TGTGCCAGCACCCCGGACAGAGGAGAAAAACTGTTTTTT. Amino acids: CASTPDRGEKLFF.

The chain joins TRBV6-5 to TRBJ1-2; 8 nucleotides line up with TRBD1. Germline CDR1 is MNHEY and CDR2 is SVGAGI. V dropped 5 bases and J dropped 2; count of bases not matched to a gene: 4. The CDR3 covers 14 residues. The DNA of the CDR3 is TGTGCCAGCAGTACCAGGGGGCGCAACTATGGCTACACCTTC. Its protein product is CASSTRGRNYGYTF.

The gene calls are TRBV25-1 and TRBJ2-1; no firm D call. V was trimmed by 4 bases and J by 5 bases, leaving 18 bases between them. Germline CDR1 is MGHDK and CDR2 is SYGVNS. This CDR3 contains 16 residues. CDR3 nucleotides: TGTGCCAGCAGTGGAGTTTTTGAAAGTCCCCACAATGAGCAGTTCTTC. Translating it yields CASSGVFESPHNEQFF.

This clone was detected only a few times. The chain combines TRBV28 with TRBJ1-2; weak D call: TRBD1 (6 bases). The CDR3 runs to 12 residues. Germline V CDR1 and CDR2: MDHEN, SYDVKM. Trimming left V 6 bases short and J 5 bases short, with 10 bases between. The CDR3 loop is CASSLGAYGYTF. The CDR3 DNA follows: TGTGCCAGCAGCTTGGGGGCATATGGCTACACCTTC.

The rearrangement uses TRBV28 and TRBJ2-1, with D possibly being TRBD2 (6 bases). This CDR3 comprises 15 residues. CDR1 and CDR2 from the germline V gene are MDHEN and SYDVKM. V was shortened by 6 bases and J by 4 bases, with 16 bases between the two germline ends. The CDR3: CASSPQREAYNEQFF. The CDR3 nucleotides read TGTGCCAGCAGCCCTCAGAGGGAGGCGTACAATGAGCAGTTCTTC.

The genes are TRBV6-5 and TRBJ2-1; the match to TRBD2 covers 9 bases. The length of the CDR3 is 14 residues. Germline V gene sequence: CDR1 MNHEY, CDR2 SVGAGI. The V and J ends lost 7 bases and 6 bases, in that order; junction bases with no gene match: 7. CDR3 DNA: TGTGCCAGCATCGCGGGAGGGTCTATCAATGAGCAGTTCTTC. Its translation: CASIAGGSINEQFF.

This chain joins TRBV5-1 and TRBJ1-6, with D possibly being TRBD1 (6 bases). Trimming took off 0 bases at V and 6 bases at J, with 7 bases between the two ends. The V gene's germline CDR1 is SGHRS and CDR2 YFSETQ. CDR3 size: 14 residues. The DNA of the CDR3 is TGCGCCAGCAGCTTGGACAGGGTTAATTCACCCCTCCACTTT. This translates into CASSLDRVNSPLHF.

The rearrangement links TRBV6-5 to TRBJ1-2, with 7 bases lining up with TRBD1. Per germline, CDR1 MNHEY and CDR2 SVGAGI. J gave up 4 bases and V 4 bases, and 6 bases lay outside the gene matches. This CDR3 is 14 amino acids long. CDR3 loop: CASSSTGRGYGYTF. Here the CDR3 DNA reads TGTGCCAGCAGTTCGACAGGGCGAGGCTATGGCTACACCTTC.

The sample holds one count of this clone. The gene calls are TRBV6-5 and TRBJ2-3; D perhaps matches TRBD1 (6 bases). Germline lookup yields CDR1 MNHEY and CDR2 SVGAGI. The CDR3 has 14 amino acids. The CDR3 bases are TGTGCAGGGGGTAGGAGTACTAGCACAGATACGCAGTATTTT. Protein: CAGGRSTSTDTQYF.

This chain links TRBV28 with TRBJ1-1; possibly TRBD1 for D (6 bases). V was clipped by 4 bases and J by 10 bases, with 16 bases between them. The CDR3 is 13 residues long. CDR1 is MDHEN and CDR2 is SYDVKM in the germline V gene. This CDR3 is CASSSGAAMGAFF. The CDR3 nucleotides are TGTGCCAGCAGTTCAGGGGCAGCAATGGGAGCTTTCTTT.

V and J are TRBV19 and TRBJ1-4; 7 bases line up with TRBD1. With 1 base clipped from V and 3 bases from J, the junction kept 2 bases outside the gene matches. This CDR3 has 15 amino acids. Per the germline V gene, CDR1 is LNHDA and CDR2 is SQIVND (reference sequence). The CDR3 DNA reads TGTGCCAGTAGTATAGGGGGACAGCCTAATGAAAAACTGTTTTTT. Its protein is CASSIGGQPNEKLFF. The complete variable domain, with remaining parts taken from reference TRBV19 and TRBJ1-4, reads DGGITQSPKYLFRKEGQNVTLSCEQNLNHDAMYWYRQDPGQGLRLIYYSQIVNDFQKGDIAEGYSVSREKKESFPLTVTSAQKNPTAFYLCASSIGGQPNEKLFFGSGTQLSVL.

This clone was seen a handful of times. CDR3 bases: TGTGCCAGCAGTGGCCGACAGATCCCCAATTCACCCCTCCACTTT. This codes for CASSGRQIPNSPLHF. The genes are TRBV2 and TRBJ1-6; possibly TRBD1 for D (5 bases). Between the trimmed V and J ends, which lost 4 bases and 7 bases, there was a span of 14 bases. The germline CDR1 and CDR2 sequences are SNHLY and FYNNEI. The CDR3 runs 15 residues.

The J gene is TRBJ1-3, the V gene TRBV7-9; 7 nucleotides align to TRBD1. Looked up from germline, CDR1 is SEHNR and CDR2 is FQNEAQ (reference sequence). The ends lost 6 bases at V and 3 bases at J; junction bases unmatched: 5. CDR3 length: 14 amino acids. DNA for the CDR3: TGTGCCAGCAGGGGCAGGGGGGATGGAAACACCATATATTTT. Protein product: CASRGRGDGNTIYF. Filled out from reference TRBV7-9 and TRBJ1-3, the complete variable domain reads DTGVSQNPRHKITKRGQNVTFRCDPISEHNRLYWYRQTLGQGPEFLTYFQNEAQLEKSRLLSDRFSAERPKGSFSTLEIQRTEQGDSAMYLCASRGRGDGNTIYFGEGSWLTVV.

The V and J genes are TRBV29-1 and TRBJ2-5, with a possible D match to TRBD1 (6 bases). The V end was cut by 0 bases, the J end by 0 bases, with 17 bases between. Germline CDR1 SQVTM, CDR2 ANQGSEA. CDR3 length equals 17 residues. The CDR3 is CSVEDARTAQHQETQYF. The CDR3 DNA follows: TGCAGCGTTGAAGACGCACGGACAGCACAACACCAAGAGACCCAGTACTTC.

The chain links TRBV9 to TRBJ2-1; TRBD2 aligns across 11 bases. The CDR3 has 15 amino acids. Germline CDR1 reads SGDLS; CDR2 reads YYNGEE. The ends lost 4 bases at V and 5 bases at J; junction bases unmatched: 5. CDR3 region: CASSKVGLADNEQFF. CDR3 in DNA: TGTGCCAGCAGCAAAGTGGGACTAGCGGACAATGAGCAGTTCTTC.

The chain carries TRBV9 and TRBJ2-5; no definite D call. The germline CDR1 and CDR2 sequences are SGDLS and YYNGEE. The V end was cut by 3 bases, the J end by 4 bases, with 13 bases between. The CDR3 is 14 residues long. CDR3: CASSAGGPSETQYF. CDR3 nucleotide sequence: TGTGCCAGCAGCGCCGGCGGCCCCTCAGAGACCCAGTACTTC. Together with reference TRBV9 and TRBJ2-5, the CDR3 gives the full variable domain: DSGVTQTPKHLITATGQRVTLRCSPRSGDLSVYWYQQSLDQGLQFLIQYYNGEERAKGNILERFSAQQFPDLHSELNLSSLELGDSALYFCASSAGGPSETQYFGPGTRLLVL.

J is TRBJ2-1 and V is TRBV7-6; perhaps TRBD1 as D (5 bases). The germline gives CDR1 SGHVS, CDR2 FNYEAQ. The CDR3 covers 18 residues. The ends were cut back, 2 bases at V and 1 base at J, with 18 bases in the middle. CDR3 in DNA: TGTGCCAGCAGCTTAATCCACATCTCGACAGATTCCTACAATGAGCAGTTCTTC. Translating it yields CASSLIHISTDSYNEQFF. Filled out from reference TRBV7-6 and TRBJ2-1, the complete variable domain reads GAGVSQSPRYKVTKRGQDVALRCDPISGHVSLYWYRQALGQGPEFLTYFNYEAQQDKSGLPNDRFSAERPEGSISTLTIQRTEQRDSAMYRCASSLIHISTDSYNEQFFGPGTRLTVL.

This clone has only one observation. The chain carries TRBV3-1 (or the pseudogene TRBV3-2) and TRBJ1-1; tentatively, D is TRBD1 (5 bases). The CDR3 has 13 amino acids. Deletions cut 2 bases from V and 6 bases from J, with 10 bases between. The germline CDR1 and CDR2 sequences are LGHDT and YNNKEL (reference sequence). The CDR3 region has the DNA TGTGCCAGCAGCCAAACCAGGGCGTCTGAAGCTTTCTTT. Translated: CASSQTRASEAFF.

This chain links TRBV9 with TRBJ2-1, with TRBD1 matching over 7 bases. Germline values: CDR1 SGDLS, CDR2 YYNGEE. V lost 0 bases, J lost 4 bases, and 4 bases stayed unmatched. This CDR3 has 15 amino acids. The CDR3 DNA is TGTGCCAGCAGCGTAGGACAGGGCGCATACAATGAGCAGTTCTTC. It yields the protein CASSVGQGAYNEQFF.

The chain has TRBV6-2 or TRBV6-3 and TRBJ1-5; D is possibly TRBD1 (5 bases). The CDR3 covers 14 residues. V lost 5 bases and J 1 base, leaving 9 bases between the germline ends. Germline V gives CDR1 MNHEY, CDR2 SVGEGT. CDR3 residues: CASSPQVSNQPQHF. The CDR3 DNA reads TGTGCCAGCAGTCCACAGGTGAGCAATCAGCCCCAGCATTTT.

The rearrangement uses TRBV19 and TRBJ1-5; unclear D gene. Germline V gene data show CDR1 as LNHDA and CDR2 as SQIVND (reference sequence). The CDR3 length is 12 residues. V lost 11 bases and J 4 bases, leaving 12 bases between the germline ends. CDR3 protein: CAAGLTNQPQHF. The CDR3 DNA sequence: TGTGCCGCAGGACTGACTAATCAGCCCCAGCATTTT.

The rearrangement uses TRBV9 and TRBJ2-1; 8 nucleotides agree with TRBD2. This CDR3 is 15 amino acids long. The germline CDR1 and CDR2 sequences are SGDLS and YYNGEE. Germline trimming cut 0 bases from V and 7 bases from J; bases unmatched to any gene: 6. The CDR3 bases are TGTGCCAGCAGCGTAGGGACGGGGGGGCGAAATGAGCAGTTCTTC. This sequence encodes CASSVGTGGRNEQFF.

The gene calls are TRBV9 and TRBJ1-1; 8 bases are a match to TRBD1. This CDR3 region has 15 residues. From germline, CDR1 is SGDLS and CDR2 YYNGEE. J lost 4 bases, V lost 3 bases, and 8 bases had no gene match. CDR3 sequence (DNA): TGTGCCAGCAGCGGAAAGACAGGGGCGTCCACTGAAGCTTTCTTT. Amino acids: CASSGKTGASTEAFF.